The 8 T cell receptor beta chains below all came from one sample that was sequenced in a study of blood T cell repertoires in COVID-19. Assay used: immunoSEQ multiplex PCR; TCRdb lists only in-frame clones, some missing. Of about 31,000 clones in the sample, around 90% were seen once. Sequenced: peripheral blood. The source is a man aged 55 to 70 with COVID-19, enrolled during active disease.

The CDR3 loop reads CASSLARYNEQFF. DNA for the CDR3: TGTGCCAGCAGTCTCGCTAGGTACAATGAGCAGTTCTTC. The chain is built from TRBV2 and TRBJ2-1; D remains unclear. There are 13 residues in the CDR3. Trimming stripped 5 bases from V and 4 bases from J, with 9 bases between. Germline CDR1 SNHLY, CDR2 FYNNEI.

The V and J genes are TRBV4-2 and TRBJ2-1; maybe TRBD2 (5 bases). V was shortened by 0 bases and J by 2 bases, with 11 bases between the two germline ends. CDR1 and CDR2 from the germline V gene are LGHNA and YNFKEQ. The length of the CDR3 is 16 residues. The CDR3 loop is CASSQDETSTYNEQFF. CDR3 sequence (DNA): TGTGCCAGCAGCCAAGATGAAACTAGTACCTACAATGAGCAGTTCTTC.

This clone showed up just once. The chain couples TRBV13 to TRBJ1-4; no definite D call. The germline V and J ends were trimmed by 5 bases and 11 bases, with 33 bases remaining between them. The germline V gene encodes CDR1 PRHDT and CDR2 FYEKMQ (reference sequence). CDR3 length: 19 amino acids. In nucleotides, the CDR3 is TGTGCCAGCAGCCCTTACCGGGATGTAGATTATAATGAGATCGGTAAACTGTTTTTT. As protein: CASSPYRDVDYNEIGKLFF.

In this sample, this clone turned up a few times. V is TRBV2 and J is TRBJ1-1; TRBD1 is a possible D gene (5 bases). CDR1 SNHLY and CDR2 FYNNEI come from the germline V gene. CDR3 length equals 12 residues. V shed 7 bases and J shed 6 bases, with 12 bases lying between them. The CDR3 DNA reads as TGTGCCAGCAAGATCGGGGGTCCTGAAGCTTTCTTT. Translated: CASKIGGPEAFF.

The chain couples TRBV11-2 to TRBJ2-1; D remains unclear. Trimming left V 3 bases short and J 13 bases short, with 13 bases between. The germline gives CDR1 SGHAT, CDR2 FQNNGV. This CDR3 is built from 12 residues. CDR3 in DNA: TGTGCCAGCAGCTTCCTAACTACTGTTCAGTTCTTC. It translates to CASSFLTTVQFF.

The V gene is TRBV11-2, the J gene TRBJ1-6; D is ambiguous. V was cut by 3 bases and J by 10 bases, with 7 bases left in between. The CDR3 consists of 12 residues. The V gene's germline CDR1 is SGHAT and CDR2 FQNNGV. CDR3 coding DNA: TGTGCCAGCAGCTTCCCGCAGTCACCCCTCCACTTT. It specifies CASSFPQSPLHF.

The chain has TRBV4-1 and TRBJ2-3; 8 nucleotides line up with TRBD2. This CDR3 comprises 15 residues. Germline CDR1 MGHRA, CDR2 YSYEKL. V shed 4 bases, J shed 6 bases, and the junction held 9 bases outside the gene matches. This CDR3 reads CASSLTSATMDTQYF. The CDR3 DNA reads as TGCGCCAGCAGCCTGACTAGCGCAACAATGGATACGCAGTATTTT.

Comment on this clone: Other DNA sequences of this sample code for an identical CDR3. CDR3 region: CASSSRQAYNEQFF. The CDR3, as DNA: TGTGCCAGCAGTTCTCGACAGGCCTACAATGAGCAGTTCTTC. The rearrangement links TRBV27 to TRBJ2-1; a possible D gene is TRBD1 (6 bases). V was shortened by 4 bases and J by 2 bases, with 9 bases between the two germline ends. CDR1 is MNHEY and CDR2 is SMNVEV in the germline V gene (reference sequence). This CDR3 is 14 amino acids long.